The 24 T cell receptor beta chains presented below share a single source sample, sequenced in a study of T-cell reconstitution after alpha-beta-depleted transplantation in children. Unique molecular identifiers tagged the TCRbeta library. TCRdb re-called the PCR reads through MiXCR, storing one row per CDR3 protein. This sample carries under 450,000 distinct CDR3 sequences, about 14% of them seen once, and the ten largest clones take roughly 4.5%. Sequenced here: PBMCs, sampled from the stem cell graft. All receptors derive from a human donor who donated a stem cell graft to a child with Fanconi anemia.

This clonotype showed up many times. This CDR3 reads CSVEERESTDTQYF. The CDR3 nucleotides are TGCAGCGTTGAAGAACGGGAGAGCACAGATACGCAGTATTTT. The chain couples TRBV29-1 to TRBJ2-3; D might be TRBD2 (6 bases). Between the trimmed V and J ends, which lost 0 bases and 0 bases, there was a span of 7 bases. This CDR3 comprises 14 residues. CDR1 SQVTM and CDR2 ANQGSEA come from the germline V gene.

This clonotype was counted only a few times. The V and J genes are TRBV7-2 and TRBJ1-2; no clear D gene. CDR1 is SGHTA, CDR2 FQGNSA, per germline. The CDR3 is 15 amino acids. The V end was cut by 0 bases, the J end by 3 bases, with 11 bases between. CDR3 amino acids: CASSLALRWDYGYTF. The CDR3 DNA reads as TGTGCCAGCAGCTTAGCGCTAAGGTGGGACTATGGCTACACCTTC.

The table lists this clonotype with many counts. The CDR3 is CASSPGVRVDYNEQFF. For the CDR3, the DNA is TGTGCCAGCAGCCCCGGGGTCCGGGTTGACTACAATGAGCAGTTCTTC. The V call is TRBV7-8, the J call TRBJ2-1; tentative D call: TRBD2 (5 bases). V was cut by 5 bases and J by 3 bases, with 17 bases left in between. The length of the CDR3 is 16 residues. Germline-derived CDR1 and CDR2 are SGHVS and FQNEAQ.

The table lists this clonotype with many counts. The J gene is TRBJ2-1, the V gene TRBV6-1; 8 bases agree with TRBD1. Germline assignment: CDR1 MNHNS and CDR2 SASEGT. V lost 6 bases and J lost 6; bases outside the gene matches: 7. CDR3 length equals 14 residues. This CDR3 reads CASSRGQGTNEQFF. The CDR3 DNA is TGTGCCAGCAGCAGAGGACAGGGAACCAATGAGCAGTTCTTC.

This chain uses TRBV30 with TRBJ1-1; D uncertain. This CDR3 has 13 amino acids. The germline V gene has CDR1 GTSNPN and CDR2 SVGIG (reference sequence). The V end was cut by 2 bases, the J end by 5 bases, with 12 bases between. CDR3 sequence reads: CAWSRFEGTEAFF. In nucleotides, the CDR3 is TGTGCCTGGAGTAGATTTGAAGGGACTGAAGCTTTCTTT.

The sample holds a few counts of this clonotype. CDR3 region: CAWLHDSTGELFF. CDR3 nucleotides: TGTGCCTGGCTCCATGACAGCACCGGGGAGCTGTTTTTT. The chain recombines TRBV30 with TRBJ2-2; D possibly corresponds to TRBD1 (5 bases). This CDR3 region has 13 residues. Trimming removed 5 bases from V and 4 bases from J, with 11 bases in between. Looked up from germline, CDR1 is GTSNPN and CDR2 is SVGIG (reference sequence).

This clonotype was detected ten times or more. The V gene is TRBV7-9, the J gene TRBJ2-5; tentatively, D is TRBD1 (6 bases). In germline, CDR1 is SEHNR, CDR2 FQNEAQ (reference sequence). The CDR3 contains 13 residues. The germline V and J ends were trimmed by 5 bases and 4 bases, with 11 bases remaining between them. CDR3 sequence: CASSQDRTETQYF. DNA for the CDR3: TGTGCCAGCAGCCAAGACAGGACAGAGACCCAGTACTTC.

The genes are TRBV3-1 and TRBJ1-2; D possibly corresponds to TRBD1 (6 bases). V was shortened by 4 bases and J by 4 bases, with 13 bases between the two germline ends. CDR3 length: 14 residues. Looked up from germline, CDR1 is LGHDT and CDR2 is YNNKEL (reference sequence). CDR3 sequence: CASSPTRTAYGYTF. For the CDR3, the DNA is TGTGCCAGCAGCCCAACCCGGACAGCCTATGGCTACACCTTC.

This clonotype came up a few times. The chain uses TRBV14 and TRBJ1-2; weak D call: TRBD1 (5 bases). V gave up 4 bases and J gave up 0 bases, with 18 bases separating them. The germline CDR1 and CDR2 sequences are SGHDN and FVKESK. This CDR3 comprises 17 residues. Written as DNA, the CDR3 is TGTGCCAGCAGCCCTTGGGGTGACGGGACGACTAACTATGGCTACACCTTC. Protein sequence: CASSPWGDGTTNYGYTF.

In this sample, this clonotype turned up many times. The junction and the germline gene differ at one end; a read error may be behind it. The CDR3 DNA is TGTGCTAGCAGCCAATACTTAGGGAGCACTGAAGCTTTCTTT. Residues: CASSQYLGSTEAFF. The chain couples TRBV7-7 to TRBJ1-1; no firm D call. There are 14 residues in the CDR3. Germline V gives CDR1 SSHAT, CDR2 FNYEAQ (reference sequence).

The V call is TRBV18, the J call TRBJ2-7, with TRBD1 matching 9 bases. The CDR3 totals 14 residues. Germline lookup yields CDR1 KGHSH and CDR2 LQKENI. V shed 5 bases, J shed 3 bases, and the junction held 5 bases outside the gene matches. Here the CDR3 DNA reads TGTGCCAGCTCATCAGGACAGGGGAACTACGAGCAGTACGTC. Encoded protein: CASSSGQGNYEQYV.

This clonotype was counted ten times or more. This chain joins TRBV9 and TRBJ2-3, with D unresolved. The germline V and J ends were trimmed by 0 bases and 2 bases, with 10 bases remaining between them. This CDR3 is 15 amino acids long. Germline V gives CDR1 SGDLS, CDR2 YYNGEE. The DNA for the CDR3 is TGTGCCAGCAGCGTAGAGGAGATCCCCACAGATACGCAGTATTTT. It yields the protein CASSVEEIPTDTQYF.

The chain is built from TRBV29-1 and TRBJ1-1, with a possible D match to TRBD1 (5 bases). V lost 6 bases and J 0 bases, leaving 11 bases between the germline ends. Looked up from germline, CDR1 is SQVTM and CDR2 is ANQGSEA. The CDR3 contains 13 residues. This CDR3 reads CSVLTAMNTEAFF. CDR3 bases: TGCAGCGTACTGACAGCTATGAACACTGAAGCTTTCTTT.

This clonotype was counted ten times or more. This chain links TRBV5-1 with TRBJ1-2; 9 nucleotides agree with TRBD1. The CDR3 runs to 15 residues. V shed 4 bases and J 6 bases; nucleotides not matched to a gene: 10. Germline V gives CDR1 SGHRS, CDR2 YFSETQ. CDR3 bases: TGCGCCAGCAGCCGCGGGACAGGGAGTTATGATGGCTACACCTTC. It codes for CASSRGTGSYDGYTF.

This clonotype has at least ten counts. The genes are TRBV11-2 and TRBJ2-3; 12 nucleotides line up with TRBD2. The CDR3 contains 19 residues. V lost 1 base to trimming and J lost 0 bases; unmatched junction nucleotides: 8. Germline V gives CDR1 SGHAT, CDR2 FQNNGV. CDR3 protein: CASSLGLLAGGYSTDTQYF. CDR3 nucleotide sequence: TGTGCCAGCAGCTTAGGTCTACTAGCGGGGGGATACAGCACAGATACGCAGTATTTT.

This clonotype was detected only a few times. The chain combines TRBV9 with TRBJ1-1; D unclear. The V and J ends lost 0 bases and 1 base respectively, with 7 bases between them. This CDR3 spans 14 amino acids. The germline V gene has CDR1 SGDLS and CDR2 YYNGEE. The CDR3 spells CASSVAGRNTEAFF. The CDR3 DNA reads TGTGCCAGCAGCGTAGCGGGGAGGAACACTGAAGCTTTCTTT.

This clonotype has a count of ten or more. The J gene is TRBJ1-2, the V gene TRBV12-3 or TRBV12-4, with D possibly matching TRBD1 (6 bases). The CDR3 has 13 amino acids. Trimming cost V 6 bases and J 5 bases, with 13 bases left between them. The CDR3 nucleotides read TGTGCCAGCAGCCAGGACAGTGTATATGGCTACACCTTC. Translation gives CASSQDSVYGYTF.

The chain recombines TRBV7-6 with TRBJ1-3, with D maybe TRBD1 (6 bases). V was pared by 1 base and J by 2 bases, with 12 bases between. CDR1 and CDR2 (germline): SGHVS, FNYEAQ. This CDR3 is 16 amino acids long. In DNA, the CDR3 is TGTGCCAGCAGCTTAGATACAGGGATTGCTGGAAACACCATATATTTT. Its protein is CASSLDTGIAGNTIYF. Supplemented by reference TRBV7-6 and TRBJ1-3, the full variable domain reads GAGVSQSPRYKVTKRGQDVALRCDPISGHVSLYWYRQALGQGPEFLTYFNYEAQQDKSGLPNDRFSAERPEGSISTLTIQRTEQRDSAMYRCASSLDTGIAGNTIYFGEGSWLTVV.

DNA of the CDR3: TGTGCCAGCAGTGAGAGAGTTCTAAATGAAAAACTGTTTTTT. Protein product: CASSERVLNEKLFF. The chain has TRBV2 and TRBJ1-4, with no clear D. Germline V CDR1 and CDR2: SNHLY, FYNNEI. The CDR3 length is 14 residues. V was clipped by 3 bases and J by 5 bases, with 10 bases between them.

This rearrangement joins TRBV6-1 to TRBJ1-1; the match to TRBD1 covers 10 bases. The germline V gene has CDR1 MNHNS and CDR2 SASEGT. This CDR3 is 14 amino acids long. V was pared by 4 bases and J by 4 bases, with 3 bases of the junction left unmatched. The CDR3 is CASSARTGGTEAFF. As DNA, the CDR3 is TGTGCCAGCAGTGCCCGGACAGGGGGCACTGAAGCTTTCTTT.

This clonotype came up many times. The rearrangement links TRBV10-3 to TRBJ1-1; D unclear. The CDR3 extends over 13 amino acids. V dropped 8 bases and J dropped 4 bases, with 14 bases sitting between them. Germline lookup yields CDR1 ENHRY and CDR2 SYGVKD. The CDR3 DNA sequence: TGTGCCATCGACACCGGGGTAGGCACTGAAGCTTTCTTT. It encodes CAIDTGVGTEAFF.

The sample holds many counts of this clonotype. The V gene is TRBV5-1, the J gene TRBJ2-2; no clear D gene. The CDR3 has 16 amino acids. V was clipped by 1 base and J by 0 bases, with 10 bases between them. The germline V gene has CDR1 SGHRS and CDR2 YFSETQ. CDR3 sequence reads: CASSLLGWTNTGELFF. Here the CDR3 DNA reads TGCGCCAGCAGCTTGCTCGGGTGGACGAACACCGGGGAGCTGTTTTTT.

In regard to this clonotype: The junction differs from germline at one of its ends, possibly a read error. This rearrangement joins TRBV4-2 to TRBJ2-5; D unresolved. Germline V gene data show CDR1 as LGHNA and CDR2 as YNFKEQ. The CDR3 runs 13 residues. The DNA of the CDR3 is TGTGCCATCAGCCCCCGGCTCCAAGAGACCCAGTACTTC. It codes for CAISPRLQETQYF.

The chain uses TRBV11-2 and TRBJ2-5, with 7 bases that match TRBD2. In germline, CDR1 is SGHAT, CDR2 FQNNGV. CDR3 length equals 16 residues. J was trimmed by 4 bases and V by 0 bases; bases with no gene match: 8. The chain's CDR3 is CASSLDRRCGGETQYF. The DNA for the CDR3 is TGTGCCAGCAGCTTAGATCGACGGTGCGGGGGAGAGACCCAGTACTTC.